This T cell receptor beta chain was recovered during a study of blood T cell repertoires in COVID-19. Study-wide background: COVID-19 samples collected from the United States, Italy and Spain covered acute and convalescent phases. In each case, the material was cDNA or gDNA derived from T cells, B-cell-depleted T cells, or PBMCs.

The method was immunoSEQ multiplex PCR; TCRdb's version includes in-frame clones alone and lacks a portion of them. The sample contains 210,000 or so clones, roughly 86% of which appear only once. The TCR sequence derives from a woman aged 55-75 years with acute or convalescent COVID-19. Sequencing was done on a sample of peripheral blood.

The CDR3 DNA follows: TGTGCCAGCAAGGGCGGGAGTAAGACCCAGTACTTC. Its protein product is CASKGGSKTQYF. The chain has TRBV28 and TRBJ2-5, with 7 bases that match TRBD2. The CDR3 extends over 12 amino acids. Germline V CDR1 and CDR2: MDHEN, SYDVKM. The V segment lost 7 bases and the J segment 6 bases; nucleotides outside the gene matches: 5. Drawing the rest from reference TRBV28 and TRBJ2-5, the complete variable domain is DVKVTQSSRYLVKRTGEKVFLECVQDMDHENMFWYRQDPGLGLRLIYFSYDVKMKEKGDIPEGYSVSREKKERFSLILESASTNQTSMYLCASKGGSKTQYFGPGTRLLVL.